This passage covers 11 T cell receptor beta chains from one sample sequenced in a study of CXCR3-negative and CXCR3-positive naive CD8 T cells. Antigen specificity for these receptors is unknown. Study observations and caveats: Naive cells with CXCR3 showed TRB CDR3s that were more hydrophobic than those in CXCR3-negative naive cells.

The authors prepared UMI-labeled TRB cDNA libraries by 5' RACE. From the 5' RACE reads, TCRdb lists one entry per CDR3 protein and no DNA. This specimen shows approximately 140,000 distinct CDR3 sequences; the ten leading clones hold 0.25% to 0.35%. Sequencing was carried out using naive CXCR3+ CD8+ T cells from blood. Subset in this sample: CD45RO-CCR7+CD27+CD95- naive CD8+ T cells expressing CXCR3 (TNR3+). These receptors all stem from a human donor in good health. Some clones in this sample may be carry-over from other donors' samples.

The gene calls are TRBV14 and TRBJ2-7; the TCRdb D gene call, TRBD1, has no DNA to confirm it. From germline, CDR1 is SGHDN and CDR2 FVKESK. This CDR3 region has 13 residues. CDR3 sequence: CASSQGRAGEQYF.

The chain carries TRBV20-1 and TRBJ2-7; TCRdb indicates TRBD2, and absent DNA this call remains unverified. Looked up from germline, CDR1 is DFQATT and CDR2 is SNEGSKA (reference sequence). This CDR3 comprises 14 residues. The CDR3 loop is CSARGLAVPYEQYF.

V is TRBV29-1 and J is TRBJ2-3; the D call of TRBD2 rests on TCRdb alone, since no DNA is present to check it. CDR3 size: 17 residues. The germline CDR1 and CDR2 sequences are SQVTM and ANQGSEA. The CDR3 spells CSVAGWAGRSVADTQYF.

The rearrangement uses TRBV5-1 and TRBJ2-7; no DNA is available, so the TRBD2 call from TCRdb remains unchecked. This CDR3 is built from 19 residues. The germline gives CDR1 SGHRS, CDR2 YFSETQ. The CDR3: CASSLALAGGLTDSYEQYF.

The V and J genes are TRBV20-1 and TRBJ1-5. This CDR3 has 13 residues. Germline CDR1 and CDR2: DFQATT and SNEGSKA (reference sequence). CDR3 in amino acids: CSASEDHYQPQHF.

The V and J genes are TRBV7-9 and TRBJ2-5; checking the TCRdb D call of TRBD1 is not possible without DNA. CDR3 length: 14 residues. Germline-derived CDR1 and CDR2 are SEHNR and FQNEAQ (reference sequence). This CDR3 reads CASSSQGNGETQYF.

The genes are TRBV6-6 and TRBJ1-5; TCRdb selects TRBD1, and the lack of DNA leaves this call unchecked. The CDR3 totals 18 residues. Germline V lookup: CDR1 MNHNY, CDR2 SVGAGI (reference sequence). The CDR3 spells CASSYLQGALYSNQPQHF.

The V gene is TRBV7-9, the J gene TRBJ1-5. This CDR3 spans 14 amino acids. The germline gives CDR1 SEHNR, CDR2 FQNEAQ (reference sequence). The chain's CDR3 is CASSLATRDQPQHF.

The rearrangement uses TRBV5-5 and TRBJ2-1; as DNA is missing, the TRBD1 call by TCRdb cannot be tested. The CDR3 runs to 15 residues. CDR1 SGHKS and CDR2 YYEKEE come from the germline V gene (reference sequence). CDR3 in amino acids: CASSFGGGAYNEQFF.

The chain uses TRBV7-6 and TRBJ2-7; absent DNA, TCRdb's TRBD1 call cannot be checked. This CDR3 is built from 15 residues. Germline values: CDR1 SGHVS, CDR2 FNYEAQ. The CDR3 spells CASSLGDHSAYEQYF.

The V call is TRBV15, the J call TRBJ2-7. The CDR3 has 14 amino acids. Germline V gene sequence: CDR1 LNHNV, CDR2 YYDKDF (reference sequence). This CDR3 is CATSRAEIQYEQYF.